Each of the 5 T cell receptor beta chains below was sequenced from the same sample in a study of metastatic and nonmetastatic thyroid tumors. Among the patients, none had received any treatment before thyroid surgery. TCRdb reprocessed the PCR reads using MiXCR. The sample records tens of thousands of clones, approximately 17% being singletons. Sequencing was performed on blood. These receptors originate from a male donor with papillary thyroid cancer or a benign thyroid nodule (not recorded which). Some clones in this sample may be carry-over from other donors' samples.

This clone was detected many times. This chain joins TRBV5-1 and TRBJ1-2; D unclear. Deletions cut 1 base from V and 0 bases from J, with 7 bases between. CDR1 and CDR2 (germline): SGHRS, YFSETQ. The CDR3 sequence is 14 residues long. This chain's CDR3 is CASSLRMANYGYTF. The DNA of the CDR3 is TGCGCCAGCAGCTTGCGGATGGCTAACTATGGCTACACCTTC. Full variable domain (outside the CDR3, taken from reference TRBV5-1 and TRBJ1-2): KAGVTQTPRYLIKTRGQQVTLSCSPISGHRSVSWYQQTPGQGLQFLFEYFSETQRNKGNFPGRFSGRQFSNSRSEMNVSTLELGDSALYLCASSLRMANYGYTFGSGTRLTVV.

This clone was seen ten or more times. The V call is TRBV11-3, the J call TRBJ2-2, with D perhaps TRBD1 or TRBD2 (6 bases each). V dropped 3 bases and J dropped 6 bases, with 14 bases sitting between them. CDR3 size: 15 residues. Germline loops: CDR1 SGHNT, CDR2 YENEEA. The CDR3 protein is CASSFRGQVAGELFF. As DNA, the CDR3 is TGTGCCAGCAGCTTCCGGGGGCAGGTTGCCGGGGAGCTGTTTTTT.

This clone was seen many times. The chain joins TRBV18 to TRBJ2-2; 9 bases map to TRBD1. This CDR3 is 16 amino acids long. Germline CDR1 KGHSH, CDR2 LQKENI. V lost 4 bases to trimming and J lost 5 bases; unmatched junction nucleotides: 8. CDR3 amino acids: CASSLWTGESTGELFF. As DNA, the CDR3 is TGTGCCAGCTCACTCTGGACAGGGGAGAGTACCGGGGAGCTGTTTTTT.

This clone was seen only a few times. The CDR3 protein is CASSPGTRGEQFF. CDR3 nucleotide sequence: TGTGCCAGCAGCCCCGGGACGCGTGGTGAGCAGTTCTTC. The chain combines TRBV12-3 or TRBV12-4 with TRBJ2-1; D assignment may be TRBD1 or TRBD2 (5 bases each). The V and J ends lost 6 bases and 9 bases respectively, with 15 bases between them. This CDR3 spans 13 amino acids.

This clone was detected ten times or more. This may arise from a read error, as a much more abundant clone is one base away. This chain uses TRBV2 with TRBJ2-7, with TRBD2 as a possible D gene (6 bases). The V end was cut by 3 bases, the J end by 2 bases, with 11 bases between. Germline values: CDR1 SNHLY, CDR2 FYNNEI. The CDR3 spans 14 residues. The CDR3 loop is CASSDPAGTYEQYF. CDR3 DNA: TGTGCCAGCAGTGACCCAGCGGGTACCTACGAGCAGTACTTC.